The 25 T cell receptor beta chains presented below share a single source sample, sequenced in a study of shared clonotypes between healthy human individuals. Method: immunoSEQ multiplex PCR; TCRdb's copy keeps in-frame clones and lacks some. In the table there are under 1,900,000 clones, roughly 98.5% of which are singletons. The sequenced sample consisted of naive CD4+ T cells sorted from blood. The subset: CD45RA+ positively selected. The receptors here all came from a man between 25 and 39 years old in good health.

The gene calls are TRBV18 and TRBJ2-3; D ambiguous. Germline values: CDR1 KGHSH, CDR2 LQKENI. CDR3 size: 13 residues. V lost 5 bases and J lost 1, with 7 bases in between. CDR3 bases: TGTGCCAGCTCAGATACAGGCACAGATACGCAGTATTTT. It specifies CASSDTGTDTQYF.

The chain employs TRBV28 and TRBJ2-1; D not certain. V lost 5 bases and J lost 5, with 13 bases in between. The CDR3 runs to 14 residues. Per germline, CDR1 MDHEN and CDR2 SYDVKM. CDR3: CASSPKRANNEQFF. The CDR3 DNA reads TGTGCCAGCAGTCCTAAGCGCGCCAACAATGAGCAGTTCTTC.

The chain couples TRBV19 to TRBJ1-5; a weak D match, TRBD1 (5 bases). V shed 5 bases and J shed 0 bases, with 11 bases lying between them. CDR1 is LNHDA and CDR2 is SQIVND in the germline V gene (reference sequence). The CDR3 runs 15 residues. The CDR3: CASSGVGDSNQPQHF. In DNA, the CDR3 is TGTGCCAGTAGTGGGGTGGGGGATAGCAATCAGCCCCAGCATTTT.

The chain employs TRBV6-5 and TRBJ1-4; D gene unclear. The CDR3 runs 15 residues. The germline V gene encodes CDR1 MNHEY and CDR2 SVGAGI. Trimming removed 0 bases from V and 5 bases from J, with 10 bases in between. The CDR3 DNA sequence: TGTGCCAGCAGTTACTCCCACGGACGGAATGAAAAACTGTTTTTT. Translation: CASSYSHGRNEKLFF.

The rearrangement links TRBV5-1 to TRBJ2-1; 14 bases are shared with TRBD2. The CDR3 sequence is 20 residues long. Germline assignment: CDR1 SGHRS and CDR2 YFSETQ. The V segment lost 2 bases and the J segment 5 bases; nucleotides outside the gene matches: 15. CDR3 protein: CASSFLGTSGRGKRNNEQFF. CDR3 bases: TGCGCCAGCAGCTTCCTCGGGACTAGCGGGAGAGGGAAGCGGAACAATGAGCAGTTCTTC.

The V and J genes are TRBV4-2 and TRBJ2-7; D is unclear. The CDR3 covers 14 residues. V lost 4 bases, J lost 0 bases, and 10 bases lay in between. Germline assignment: CDR1 LGHNA and CDR2 YNFKEQ. The DNA of the CDR3 is TGTGCCAGCAGCCCAGTTGTGGGCTCCTACGAGCAGTACTTC. As protein: CASSPVVGSYEQYF.

The chain combines TRBV2 with TRBJ1-4; 7 bases map to TRBD1. The CDR3 contains 17 residues. The germline CDR1 and CDR2 sequences are SNHLY and FYNNEI. V lost 4 bases to trimming and J lost 1 base; unmatched junction nucleotides: 9. The CDR3 sequence: CASSAPQGDGTNEKLFF. CDR3 sequence (DNA): TGTGCCAGCAGTGCGCCCCAGGGGGACGGAACTAATGAAAAACTGTTTTTT.

This sequence joins TRBV6-6 and TRBJ2-3; D unresolved. Looked up from germline, CDR1 is MNHNY and CDR2 is SVGAGI (reference sequence). The CDR3 covers 14 residues. The ends were cut back, 0 bases at V and 2 bases at J, with 6 bases in the middle. The CDR3 DNA follows: TGTGCCAGCAGTTACTCGCCGGACACAGATACGCAGTATTTT. It is translated as CASSYSPDTDTQYF.

This chain joins TRBV30 and TRBJ2-3, with 9 positions matching TRBD2. The CDR3 is 15 amino acids. Germline assignment: CDR1 GTSNPN and CDR2 SVGIG (reference sequence). V was clipped by 2 bases and J by 4 bases; unmatched bases: 7. CDR3 coding DNA: TGTGCCTGGAGTCCCGGGACTAGCAGACCAGATACGCAGTATTTT. It is translated as CAWSPGTSRPDTQYF.

V gene TRBV6-6 combines with J gene TRBJ1-5; perhaps TRBD1 as D (6 bases). This CDR3 is built from 13 residues. In germline, CDR1 is MNHNY, CDR2 SVGAGI (reference sequence). CDR3 in DNA: TGTGCTGCGGCCTACAGGGACAATCAGCCCCAGCATTTT. The encoded protein is CAAAYRDNQPQHF.

The CDR3 region is CASSLGTSPLNTGELFF. The CDR3 coding sequence is TGCGCCAGCAGCTTGGGGACATCCCCTCTTAACACCGGGGAGCTGTTTTTT. This rearrangement joins TRBV5-1 to TRBJ2-2; weak D call: TRBD1 (5 bases). Germline values: CDR1 SGHRS, CDR2 YFSETQ. The V end was cut by 0 bases, the J end by 2 bases, with 14 bases between. CDR3 length: 17 amino acids.

The V and J genes are TRBV18 and TRBJ2-3; D is unclear. Trimming removed 2 bases at V and 2 bases at J, with 8 bases between. The CDR3 has 14 residues. Germline CDR1 is KGHSH and CDR2 is LQKENI. CDR3 sequence reads: CASSPLLNTDTQYF. The CDR3 DNA reads TGTGCCAGCTCACCATTACTGAACACAGATACGCAGTATTTT.

This clone has a single count. This chain joins TRBV29-1 and TRBJ2-5, with D possibly being TRBD2 (5 bases). Germline V CDR1 and CDR2: SQVTM, ANQGSEA. The CDR3 spans 12 residues. As DNA, the CDR3 is TGCAGAGCTACTAGTTCCGGGGAGACCCAGTACTTC. It specifies CRATSSGETQYF. Full variable domain (outside the CDR3, taken from reference TRBV29-1 and TRBJ2-5): SAVISQKPSRDICQRGTSLTIQCQVDSQVTMMFWYRQQPGQSLTLIATANQGSEATYESGFVIDKFPISRPNLTFSTLTVSNMSPEDSSIYLCRATSSGETQYFGPGTRLLVL.

This sequence joins TRBV6-6 and TRBJ1-5; the D is unclear. Trimming left V 5 bases short and J 6 bases short, with 11 bases between. From germline, CDR1 is MNHNY and CDR2 SVGAGI (reference sequence). This CDR3 is 13 amino acids long. DNA of the CDR3: TGTGCCAGCAGTGAGCCCGGTGGTCAGCCCCAGCATTTT. It specifies CASSEPGGQPQHF.

This chain links TRBV4-1 with TRBJ2-1; 12 bases map to TRBD2. J lost 8 bases, V lost 0 bases, and 8 bases had no gene match. This CDR3 has 17 residues. Germline assignment: CDR1 MGHRA and CDR2 YSYEKL. CDR3 bases: TGCGCCAGCAGCCAAGATCTAGCGGGAGGGCCCCTGGATGAGCAGTTCTTC. This codes for CASSQDLAGGPLDEQFF.

The chain joins TRBV5-6 to TRBJ2-2; D is tentatively TRBD1 or TRBD2 (6 bases each). The germline V gene has CDR1 SGHDT and CDR2 YYEEEE. Trimming shortened V by 1 base and J by 7 bases, and 8 bases separated the two germline ends. This CDR3 spans 13 amino acids. The CDR3 region is CASSLRGLGELFF. The DNA for the CDR3 is TGTGCCAGCAGCTTGCGGGGGCTCGGGGAGCTGTTTTTT. The entire variable domain, with the rest obtained from reference TRBV5-6 and TRBJ2-2, is as follows: DAGVTQSPTHLIKTRGQQVTLRCSPKSGHDTVSWYQQALGQGPQFIFQYYEEEERQRGNFPDRFSGHQFPNYSSELNVNALLLGDSALYLCASSLRGLGELFFGEGSRLTVL.

J is TRBJ2-5 and V is TRBV11-2, with 8 bases lining up with TRBD1. V trimming: 1 base; J trimming: 6 bases; junction bases outside the gene matches: 7. This CDR3 contains 15 residues. CDR1 is SGHAT, CDR2 FQNNGV, per germline. The CDR3 DNA is TGTGCCAGCAGCTTAGTTGCAGGGGGCGGGAAGACCCAGTACTTC. This codes for CASSLVAGGGKTQYF.

This chain uses TRBV5-1 with TRBJ1-1, with D unclear. CDR1 SGHRS and CDR2 YFSETQ come from the germline V gene. Trimming removed 5 bases at V and 0 bases at J, with 8 bases between. The CDR3 is 13 amino acids. The DNA of the CDR3 is TGCGCCAGCAGGCGGTCGATGAACACTGAAGCTTTCTTT. Protein product: CASRRSMNTEAFF.

J is TRBJ2-7 and V is TRBV11-2; D not resolved. V gave up 0 bases and J gave up 4 bases, with 10 bases separating them. The CDR3 extends over 14 amino acids. CDR1 SGHAT and CDR2 FQNNGV come from the germline V gene. DNA of the CDR3: TGTGCCAGCAGCTTAGAGGCCTACATATACGAGCAGTACTTC. It specifies CASSLEAYIYEQYF.

The V gene is TRBV19, the J gene TRBJ2-2; D is undetermined. Per the germline V gene, CDR1 is LNHDA and CDR2 is SQIVND (reference sequence). This CDR3 contains 13 residues. V lost 10 bases and J 1 base, leaving 10 bases between the germline ends. CDR3 protein: CATSRQNTGELFF. CDR3 sequence (DNA): TGTGCCACCTCCAGACAGAACACCGGGGAGCTGTTTTTT.

In this sample, this clone turned up once. The chain employs TRBV5-5 and TRBJ2-5; 7 bases line up with TRBD2. Trimming at V came to 1 base and at J to 0 bases, leaving 9 bases not matched to a gene. The CDR3 has 17 residues. From germline, CDR1 is SGHKS and CDR2 YYEKEE (reference sequence). The DNA for the CDR3 is TGTGCCAGCAGCTTGTGGAGCTTAGCGGGCTACCAAGAGACCCAGTACTTC. This gives the protein CASSLWSLAGYQETQYF.

The chain carries TRBV7-8 and TRBJ1-4; perhaps TRBD1 as D (5 bases). Germline V gives CDR1 SGHVS, CDR2 FQNEAQ. The CDR3 extends over 14 amino acids. V was cut by 3 bases and J by 8 bases, with 13 bases left in between. CDR3 nucleotides: TGTGCCAGCAGCTTCCGCGGGGGAGACGAAAAACTGTTTTTT. Its protein product is CASSFRGGDEKLFF.

The chain uses TRBV11-2 and TRBJ1-1; D gene unclear. Germline V gene data show CDR1 as SGHAT and CDR2 as FQNNGV. This CDR3 comprises 14 residues. V lost 3 bases to trimming and J lost 5 bases, with 13 bases between them. The CDR3 loop is CASSLGTSWTEAFF. The CDR3 DNA reads TGTGCCAGCAGCTTGGGCACCTCGTGGACTGAAGCTTTCTTT.

CDR3 sequence: CASTPAGSYGYTF. CDR3 nucleotides: TGTGCCAGCACCCCGGCGGGAAGCTATGGCTACACCTTC. The chain employs TRBV7-9 and TRBJ1-2; D not resolved. Trimming shortened V by 7 bases and J by 4 bases, and 13 bases separated the two germline ends. CDR1 is SEHNR, CDR2 FQNEAQ, per germline (reference sequence). The length of the CDR3 is 13 residues.

The rearrangement links TRBV15 to TRBJ2-4; 7 nucleotides align to TRBD1. The CDR3 is 16 amino acids. J was trimmed by 4 bases and V by 2 bases; bases with no gene match: 8. Germline V gene lookup returns CDR1 LNHNV and CDR2 YYDKDF (reference sequence). The CDR3 DNA reads TGTGCCACCAGCAGATTCGTGTCGGGACAGAAAAACATTCAGTACTTC. This gives the protein CATSRFVSGQKNIQYF.